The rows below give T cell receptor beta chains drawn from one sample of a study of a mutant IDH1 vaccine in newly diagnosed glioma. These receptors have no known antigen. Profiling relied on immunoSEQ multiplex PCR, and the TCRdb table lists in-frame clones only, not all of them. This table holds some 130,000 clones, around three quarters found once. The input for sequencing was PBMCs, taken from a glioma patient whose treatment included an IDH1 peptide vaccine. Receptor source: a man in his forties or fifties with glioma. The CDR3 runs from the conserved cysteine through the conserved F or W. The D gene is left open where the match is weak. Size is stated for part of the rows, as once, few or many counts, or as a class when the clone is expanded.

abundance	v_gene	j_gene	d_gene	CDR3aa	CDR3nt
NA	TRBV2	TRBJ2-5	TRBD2	CASRKLAGGRETQYF	TGTGCCAGCAGGAAACTAGCGGGGGGCCGAGAGACCCAGTACTTC
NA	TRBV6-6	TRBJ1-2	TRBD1	CASSRTGGYGYTF	TGTGCCAGCAGCCGGACAGGGGGCTATGGCTACACCTTC
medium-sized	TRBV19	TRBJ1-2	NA	CASSIPNSPNYGYTF	TGTGCCAGTAGTATCCCAAACAGTCCCAACTATGGCTACACCTTC
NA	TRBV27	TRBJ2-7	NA	CASSLSGGATYEQYF	TGTGCCAGCAGTTTATCCGGCGGGGCTACCTACGAGCAGTACTTC
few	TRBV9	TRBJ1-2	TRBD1	CASSDGTAFYGYTF	TGTGCCAGCAGCGATGGGACAGCGTTCTATGGCTACACCTTC
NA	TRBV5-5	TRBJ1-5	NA	CASSVSRQGNQPQHF	TGTGCCAGCAGCGTCTCGCGGCAGGGAAATCAGCCCCAGCATTTT
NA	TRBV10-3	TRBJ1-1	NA	CAISDPGADTEAFF	TGTGCCATCAGTGACCCGGGGGCGGACACTGAAGCTTTCTTT
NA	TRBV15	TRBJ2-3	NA	CATSRDAGFEDTQYF	TGTGCCACCAGCAGAGATGCAGGGTTCGAAGATACGCAGTATTTT
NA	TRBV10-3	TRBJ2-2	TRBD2	CAISESVTSGTGELFF	TGTGCCATCAGTGAGTCGGTGACTAGCGGCACCGGGGAGCTGTTTTTT
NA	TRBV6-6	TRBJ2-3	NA	CASSSGVNTDTQYF	TGTGCCAGCAGTTCCGGCGTTAATACAGATACGCAGTATTTT
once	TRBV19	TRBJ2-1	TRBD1	CASSPQGGTGSNEQFF	TGTGCCAGTAGTCCCCAAGGCGGGACAGGGTCGAATGAGCAGTTCTTC
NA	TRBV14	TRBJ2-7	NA	CASGHVYEQYF	TGTGCCAGCGGACATGTATACGAGCAGTACTTC
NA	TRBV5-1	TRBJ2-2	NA	CASRPLAGDTGELFF	TGCGCCAGCAGACCACTGGCAGGGGACACCGGGGAGCTGTTTTTT
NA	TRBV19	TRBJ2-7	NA	CASTPREESYEQYF	TGTGCCAGTACCCCCAGGGAGGAGTCCTACGAGCAGTACTTC
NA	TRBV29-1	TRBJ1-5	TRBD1	CSVVTGIGNQPQHF	TGCAGCGTTGTGACAGGGATAGGGAATCAGCCCCAGCATTTT
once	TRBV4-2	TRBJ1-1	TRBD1	CASSPIPGTGGNTEAFF	TGTGCCAGCAGCCCTATCCCCGGGACAGGGGGCAACACTGAAGCTTTCTTT
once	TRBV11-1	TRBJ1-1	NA	CASSLGRLNTEAFF	TGTGCCAGCAGCTTGGGCAGGCTGAACACTGAAGCTTTCTTT
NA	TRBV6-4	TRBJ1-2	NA	CASSDSRDGNYGYTF	TGTGCCAGCAGTGACTCCCGGGACGGAAACTATGGCTACACCTTC
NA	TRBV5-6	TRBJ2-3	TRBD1	CASSPPGQGRADTQYF	TGTGCCAGCAGCCCTCCGGGACAGGGGAGGGCAGATACGCAGTATTTT
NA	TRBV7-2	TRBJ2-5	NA	CASSSGSRGQETQYF	TGTGCCAGCAGCTCCGGCAGTAGGGGCCAAGAGACCCAGTACTTC
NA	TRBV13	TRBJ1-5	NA	CASSLGGSNQPQHF	TGTGCCAGCAGCTTAGGGGGGAGCAATCAGCCCCAGCATTTT
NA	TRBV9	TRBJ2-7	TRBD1	CASSAHADRGYEQYF	TGTGCCAGCAGCGCTCACGCGGACAGGGGCTACGAGCAGTACTTC
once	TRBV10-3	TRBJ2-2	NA	CATGPGELFF	TGTGCCACCGGACCCGGGGAGCTGTTTTTT
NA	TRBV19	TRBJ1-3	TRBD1	CASSQRTGGTIYF	TGTGCCAGTAGTCAAAGGACAGGGGGCACCATATATTTT
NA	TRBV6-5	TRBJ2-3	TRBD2	CASSYGGADTQYF	TGTGCCAGCAGTTACGGGGGGGCAGATACGCAGTATTTT
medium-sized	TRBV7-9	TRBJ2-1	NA	CASSFRRGHNEQFF	TGTGCCAGCAGCTTTAGGCGGGGCCACAATGAGCAGTTCTTC
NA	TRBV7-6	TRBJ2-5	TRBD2	CASSLTSGGEGETQYF	TGTGCCAGCAGCTTAACTAGCGGGGGGGAAGGGGAGACCCAGTACTTC
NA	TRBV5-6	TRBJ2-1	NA	CASSPQGYNEQFF	TGTGCCAGCAGCCCTCAGGGCTACAATGAGCAGTTCTTC
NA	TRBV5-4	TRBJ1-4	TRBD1	CASSRSPGQDSNEKLFF	TGTGCCAGCAGCCGCAGTCCGGGACAGGATTCTAATGAAAAACTGTTTTTT
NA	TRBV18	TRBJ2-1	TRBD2	CASSPEAIGQGLAGGQNEQFF	TGTGCCAGCTCACCAGAGGCCATCGGACAGGGACTAGCGGGAGGGCAGAATGAGCAGTTCTTC
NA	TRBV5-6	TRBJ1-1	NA	CASSLGATPEAFF	TGTGCCAGCAGCTTGGGGGCCACCCCTGAAGCTTTCTTT
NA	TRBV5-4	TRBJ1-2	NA	CASSQKSGHSNYGYTF	TGTGCCAGCAGCCAAAAGTCGGGACACTCTAACTATGGCTACACCTTC
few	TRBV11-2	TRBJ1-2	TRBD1	CASSSGQWNYGYTF	TGTGCCAGCAGCTCGGGACAGTGGAACTATGGCTACACCTTC
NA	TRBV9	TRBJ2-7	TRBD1	CASGQGSYEQYF	TGTGCCAGCGGACAGGGATCCTACGAGCAGTACTTC
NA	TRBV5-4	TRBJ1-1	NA	CASSARMNTEAFF	TGTGCCAGCAGCGCCCGGATGAACACTGAAGCTTTCTTT
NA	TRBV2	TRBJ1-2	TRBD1	CASSSRTGEYGYTF	TGTGCCAGCAGCTCAAGGACAGGGGAGTATGGCTACACCTTC
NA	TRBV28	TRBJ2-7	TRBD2	CASKPPGLALHYEQYF	TGTGCCAGCAAACCCCCGGGACTAGCGTTACACTACGAGCAGTACTTC
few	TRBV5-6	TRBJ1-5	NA	CASSLGLNQPQHF	TGTGCCAGCAGCTTGGGGTTGAATCAGCCCCAGCATTTT
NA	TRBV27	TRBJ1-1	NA	CASSLLGPNTEAFF	TGTGCCAGCAGTTTATTAGGGCCGAACACTGAAGCTTTCTTT
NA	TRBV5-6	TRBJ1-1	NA	CASSTYQGLRSEAFF	TGTGCCAGCAGCACATACCAGGGGCTGAGATCTGAAGCTTTCTTT
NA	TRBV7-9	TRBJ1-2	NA	CASSEGSADFYGYTF	TGTGCCAGCAGCGAGGGGAGCGCCGACTTTTATGGCTACACCTTC
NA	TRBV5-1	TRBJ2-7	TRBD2	CASSLGGRAGNEQYF	TGCGCCAGCAGCTTGGGTGGGAGGGCCGGAAACGAGCAGTACTTC
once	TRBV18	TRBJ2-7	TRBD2	CASSPGLAGAEQYF	TGTGCCAGCTCACCTGGACTAGCGGGAGCCGAGCAGTACTTC
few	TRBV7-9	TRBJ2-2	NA	CAIYLRDTGELFF	TGTGCCATTTACCTTCGGGACACCGGGGAGCTGTTTTTT
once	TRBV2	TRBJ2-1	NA	CASSPGTGPGNEQFF	TGTGCCAGCAGTCCCGGGACCGGCCCGGGGAATGAGCAGTTCTTC
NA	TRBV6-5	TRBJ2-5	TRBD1	CASSSSTGGTETQYF	TGTGCCAGCAGTTCGTCGACAGGGGGCACGGAGACCCAGTACTTC
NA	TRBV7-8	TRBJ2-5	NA	CASRGGAGETQYF	TGTGCCAGCAGGGGGGGTGCCGGAGAGACCCAGTACTTC
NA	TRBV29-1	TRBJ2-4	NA	CSVEGTTGAKNIQYF	TGCAGCGTTGAAGGGACCACAGGAGCCAAAAACATTCAGTACTTC
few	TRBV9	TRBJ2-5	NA	CASSVDGGGGVKETQYF	TGTGCCAGCAGCGTAGACGGGGGCGGCGGGGTTAAAGAGACCCAGTACTTC
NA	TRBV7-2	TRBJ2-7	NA	CASSHPIAAGATVDEQYF	TGTGCCAGCAGCCATCCTATAGCGGCCGGGGCCACTGTGGATGAGCAGTACTTC
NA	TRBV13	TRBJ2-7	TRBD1	CASSLGSGTGGYEQYF	TGTGCCAGCAGCTTAGGGTCGGGGACAGGGGGCTACGAGCAGTACTTC
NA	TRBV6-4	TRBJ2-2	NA	CASRVLGENTGELFF	TGTGCCAGCAGAGTACTAGGGGAGAACACCGGGGAGCTGTTTTTT
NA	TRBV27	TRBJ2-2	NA	CASSFGTGELFF	TGTGCCAGCAGTTTTGGCACCGGGGAGCTGTTTTTT
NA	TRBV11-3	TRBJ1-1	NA	CASSFGPNTEAFF	TGTGCCAGCAGCTTCGGCCCGAACACTGAAGCTTTCTTT
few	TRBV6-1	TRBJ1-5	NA	CASRVWDSNQPQHF	TGTGCCAGCAGGGTGTGGGACAGCAATCAGCCCCAGCATTTT
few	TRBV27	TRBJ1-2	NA	CASSSGGAINYGYTF	TGTGCCAGCAGTTCGGGAGGGGCCATTAACTATGGCTACACCTTC
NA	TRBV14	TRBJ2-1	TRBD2	CASSQDPAWTGTTYNEQFF	TGTGCCAGCAGCCAAGACCCGGCGTGGACCGGGACTACCTACAATGAGCAGTTCTTC
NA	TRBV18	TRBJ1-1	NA	CASSPGVRARNTEAFF	TGTGCCAGCTCACCAGGGGTCAGAGCCCGGAACACTGAAGCTTTCTTT
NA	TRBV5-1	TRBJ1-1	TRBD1	CASNPGTGGWTEAFF	TGCGCCAGTAACCCCGGGACAGGGGGATGGACTGAAGCTTTCTTT
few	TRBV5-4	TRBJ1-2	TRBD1	CASSPGAGGKINYGYTF	TGTGCCAGCAGCCCGGGGGCAGGGGGCAAAATTAACTATGGCTACACCTTC